This TCR beta chain derives from a study of T cell repertoires in cytomegalovirus infection. The overall study: Carrying CMV and the relevant HLA type showed in public TCR beta signatures. Study-wide results and limits: Across the ex vivo response, the dominant clonotypes were HLA-C-restricted CMV-specific TCR beta clonotypes.

From the reads, TCRdb called clonotypes with MiXCR, one entry per CDR3 protein. The sample lists hundreds of thousands of distinct CDR3 sequences; roughly 30% were seen once. The CDR3 totals 14 residues. Germline V gives CDR1 SGHTA, CDR2 FQGNSA. V was shortened by 8 bases and J by 1 base, with 14 bases between the two germline ends. This clonotype showed up many times. Its matching antigen is unknown. This rearrangement joins TRBV7-2 to TRBJ1-1, with D possibly matching TRBD1 (5 bases). Source: cultured CD8+ T cells from PBMCs, taken from culture after CMV antigen stimulation. The TCR comes from a human donor in good health (CMV status not recorded). Some clones in this sample may be carry-over from other donors' samples. CDR3 coding DNA: TGTGCCAGCCGGAGGAGGGGCCAGAACACTGAAGCTTTCTTT. It translates to CASRRRGQNTEAFF.